A single sample is the source of the 10 T cell receptor beta chains below, sequenced in a study of blood T cell repertoires in COVID-19. The assay was immunoSEQ multiplex PCR, and TCRdb's table has in-frame clones only and misses some. The sample yields tens of thousands of clones, about 85% seen once. The specimen was peripheral blood. The receptors shown here come from a man between 65 and 85 years old with acute or convalescent COVID-19.

The chain joins TRBV10-3 to TRBJ1-4, with D perhaps matching TRBD1 (5 bases). CDR1 is ENHRY, CDR2 SYGVKD, per germline. CDR3 length equals 15 residues. Between the trimmed V and J ends, which lost 0 bases and 7 bases, there was a span of 12 bases. CDR3 loop: CAISESSGTPEKLFF. The CDR3, as DNA: TGTGCCATCAGTGAGTCGAGCGGGACCCCTGAAAAACTGTTTTTT.

V and J are TRBV5-5 and TRBJ2-2, with 7 bases identical to TRBD1. This CDR3 is 14 amino acids long. CDR1 is SGHKS, CDR2 YYEKEE, per germline (reference sequence). After removal of 0 bases from V and 7 bases from J, the junction contained 3 bases not matched to a gene. CDR3 DNA sequence: TGTGCCAGCAGCTTGGAGGGGGCTGTCGGGGAGCTGTTTTTT. Amino acids: CASSLEGAVGELFF.

This clone was observed a few times. The chain employs TRBV7-8 and TRBJ1-3; D is unclear. Trimming took 1 base from V and 0 from J, leaving 10 bases between them. From germline, CDR1 is SGHVS and CDR2 FQNEAQ. CDR3 size: 16 residues. DNA for the CDR3: TGTGCCAGCAGCTTAGTTGGCAGTCTCTCTGGAAACACCATATATTTT. As protein: CASSLVGSLSGNTIYF.

In its sample, this clone was seen a few times. The rearrangement uses TRBV12-2 and TRBJ1-6. TRBV12-2 is termed a pseudogene. This CDR3 has 17 residues. The CDR3 loop is CASRSGRGARDNSPLHF. CDR3 nucleotides: TGTGCAAGTCGCTCCGGCCGGGGGGCGCGGGATAATTCACCCCTCCACTTT.

V gene TRBV27 combines with J gene TRBJ2-7; 9 positions agree with TRBD1. J was trimmed by 6 bases and V by 7 bases; bases with no gene match: 7. This CDR3 region has 13 residues. Germline V gene sequence: CDR1 MNHEY, CDR2 SMNVEV (reference sequence). In nucleotides, the CDR3 is TGTGCCAGCAAGGGACAGGGAAGGCTCGAGCAGTACTTC. This encodes CASKGQGRLEQYF.

The rearrangement joins TRBV29-1 to TRBJ2-5; D might be TRBD1 (6 bases). The V and J ends lost 4 bases and 5 bases respectively, with 14 bases between them. CDR1 is SQVTM and CDR2 is ANQGSEA in the germline V gene. The CDR3 spans 13 residues. CDR3 coding DNA: TGCAGCGTTGTTGAACTAACAGGGGAGACCCAGTACTTC. Encoded protein: CSVVELTGETQYF.

V and J are TRBV13 and TRBJ1-2; TRBD1 aligns across 10 bases. V dropped 5 bases and J dropped 8; count of bases not matched to a gene: 11. The CDR3 spans 15 residues. CDR1 is PRHDT and CDR2 is FYEKMQ in the germline V gene (reference sequence). The CDR3 DNA is TGTGCCAGCAGCCCCATTGGGACAGGGGAGGTCGGCTACACCTTC. It yields the protein CASSPIGTGEVGYTF.

The chain carries TRBV18 and TRBJ2-5, with no clear D. Germline values: CDR1 KGHSH, CDR2 LQKENI. The V end was cut by 6 bases, the J end by 2 bases, with 13 bases between. The CDR3 length is 14 residues. The CDR3 loop reads CASSQETGQETQYF. In nucleotides, the CDR3 is TGTGCCAGCTCCCAAGAAACCGGGCAAGAGACCCAGTACTTC.

The CDR3 loop is CASSSGFYNEQFF. CDR3 in DNA: TGCGCCAGCAGCTCGGGATTCTACAATGAGCAGTTCTTC. The V and J genes are TRBV5-1 and TRBJ2-1; D is perhaps TRBD2 (5 bases). Trimming stripped 3 bases from V and 3 bases from J, with 7 bases between. Germline assignment: CDR1 SGHRS and CDR2 YFSETQ. CDR3 length: 13 residues.

The V gene is TRBV6-5, the J gene TRBJ1-2; maybe TRBD1 (5 bases). The V end was cut by 2 bases, the J end by 5 bases, with 18 bases between. CDR3 size: 16 residues. The germline gives CDR1 MNHEY, CDR2 SVGAGI. The CDR3 sequence is CASSYDSESGNYGYTF. The CDR3 coding sequence is TGTGCCAGCAGTTACGACTCGGAGTCAGGGAATTATGGCTACACCTTC.